This is a list of T cell receptor beta chains from one sample in a study of human T cells and chemical hapten exposure. TCRdb processed the RACE reads anew with MiXCR; each CDR3 protein has one entry. Altogether 80,000 to 100,000 distinct CDR3 sequences are present, just under 9% being singletons, with the ten largest covering 2.9%. Sequencing was done on a sample of whole blood. The receptors were sampled from a female donor in good health. Some clones in this sample may be carry-over from other donors' samples. Both conserved end residues are part of each CDR3. Only some rows state a clone size, as once, few, many or a class for expanded clones.

abundance: many; j_gene: TRBJ1-2; v_gene: TRBV29-1; CDR3aa: CSVEDTTYGYTF
abundance: .; j_gene: TRBJ1-1; v_gene: TRBV7-9; CDR3aa: CASSLGAGAILNTEAFF
abundance: few; j_gene: TRBJ1-6; v_gene: TRBV20-1; CDR3aa: CSASPQGAGSPLHF
abundance: .; j_gene: TRBJ2-1; v_gene: TRBV12-3/TRBV12-4; CDR3aa: CASSFLTGGNEQFF
abundance: .; j_gene: TRBJ2-5; v_gene: TRBV11-1; CDR3aa: CASSPRLAGVGETQYF
abundance: .; j_gene: TRBJ1-2; v_gene: TRBV29-1; CDR3aa: CSVGARQGNYGYTF
abundance: few; j_gene: TRBJ2-1; v_gene: TRBV29-1; CDR3aa: CSALGLEVEQFF
abundance: many; j_gene: TRBJ2-7; v_gene: TRBV12-3/TRBV12-4; CDR3aa: CASSPRTSPHEQYF
abundance: .; j_gene: TRBJ2-1; v_gene: TRBV7-2; CDR3aa: CASSSAGAEHNEQFF
abundance: many; j_gene: TRBJ2-1; v_gene: TRBV10-3; CDR3aa: CAISPGTSGIGSEQFF
abundance: .; j_gene: TRBJ2-3; v_gene: TRBV6-6; CDR3aa: CASRAGGTISTDTQYF
abundance: few; j_gene: TRBJ2-7; v_gene: TRBV5-6; CDR3aa: CASSFGDSYEQYF
abundance: few; j_gene: TRBJ1-1; v_gene: TRBV28; CDR3aa: CASSIGAMNTEAFF
abundance: few; j_gene: TRBJ2-2; v_gene: TRBV24-1; CDR3aa: CATSDLGPDGINTGELFF
abundance: few; j_gene: TRBJ1-5; v_gene: TRBV7-2; CDR3aa: CASSLTSYSNQPQHF
abundance: many; j_gene: TRBJ2-3; v_gene: TRBV25-1; CDR3aa: CASSGQPGQGGTDTQYF
abundance: .; j_gene: TRBJ2-3; v_gene: TRBV28; CDR3aa: CASSSGGGSTDTQYF
abundance: few; j_gene: TRBJ2-7; v_gene: TRBV5-1; CDR3aa: CASSLFDSGLPYEQYF
abundance: many; j_gene: TRBJ2-7; v_gene: TRBV2; CDR3aa: CASSEALPKSYEQYF
abundance: many; j_gene: TRBJ1-1; v_gene: TRBV4-1; CDR3aa: CASSQDVQRLVLF
abundance: .; j_gene: TRBJ2-3; v_gene: TRBV11-2; CDR3aa: CASSARDSGLPPDTQYF
abundance: .; j_gene: TRBJ2-3; v_gene: TRBV5-4; CDR3aa: CASSPTPGRATDTQYF
abundance: few; j_gene: TRBJ1-4; v_gene: TRBV5-1; CDR3aa: CASSPGGVNEKLFF
abundance: .; j_gene: TRBJ2-2; v_gene: TRBV20-1; CDR3aa: CSAPAQGSNTGELFF
abundance: few; j_gene: TRBJ2-1; v_gene: TRBV5-1; CDR3aa: CASSLVTGPRSYNEQFF
abundance: .; j_gene: TRBJ1-5; v_gene: TRBV20-1; CDR3aa: CSARDPGQGDQPQHF
abundance: few; j_gene: TRBJ1-5; v_gene: TRBV2; CDR3aa: CASSEESTGVQPQHF
abundance: few; j_gene: TRBJ2-3; v_gene: TRBV2; CDR3aa: CASSDAVRASTDTQYF
abundance: once; j_gene: TRBJ2-1; v_gene: TRBV6-6; CDR3aa: CASSSSLHNEQFF
abundance: few; j_gene: TRBJ1-1; v_gene: TRBV20-1; CDR3aa: CSARGTSTEAFF
abundance: few; j_gene: TRBJ1-6; v_gene: TRBV4-1; CDR3aa: CASSQPDRGMSPLHF
abundance: few; j_gene: TRBJ2-1; v_gene: TRBV5-1; CDR3aa: CASSLTGYDEQFF
abundance: .; j_gene: TRBJ2-1; v_gene: TRBV3-1; CDR3aa: CASSPRGPSTQDEQFF
abundance: .; j_gene: TRBJ2-3; v_gene: TRBV7-9; CDR3aa: CASSLGQAYTDTQYF